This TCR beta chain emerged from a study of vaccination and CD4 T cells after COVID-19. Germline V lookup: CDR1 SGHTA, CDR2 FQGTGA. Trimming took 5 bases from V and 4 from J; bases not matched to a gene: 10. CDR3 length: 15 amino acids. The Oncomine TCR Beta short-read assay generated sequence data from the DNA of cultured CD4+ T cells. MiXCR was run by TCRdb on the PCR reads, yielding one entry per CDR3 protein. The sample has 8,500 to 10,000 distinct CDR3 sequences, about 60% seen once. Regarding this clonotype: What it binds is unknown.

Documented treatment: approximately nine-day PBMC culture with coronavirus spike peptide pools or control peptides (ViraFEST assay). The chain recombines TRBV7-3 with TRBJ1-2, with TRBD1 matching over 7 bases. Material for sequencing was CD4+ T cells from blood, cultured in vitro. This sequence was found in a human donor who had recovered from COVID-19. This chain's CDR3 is CASSAGQAGVYGYTF. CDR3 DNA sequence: TGTGCCAGCAGCGCCGGACAGGCGGGCGTCTATGGCTACACCTTC. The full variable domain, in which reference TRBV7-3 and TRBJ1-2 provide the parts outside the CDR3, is GAGVSQTPSNKVTEKGKYVELRCDPISGHTALYWYRQSLGQGPEFLIYFQGTGAADDSGLPNDRFFAVRPEGSVSTLKIQRTERGDSAVYLCASSAGQAGVYGYTFGSGTRLTVV.